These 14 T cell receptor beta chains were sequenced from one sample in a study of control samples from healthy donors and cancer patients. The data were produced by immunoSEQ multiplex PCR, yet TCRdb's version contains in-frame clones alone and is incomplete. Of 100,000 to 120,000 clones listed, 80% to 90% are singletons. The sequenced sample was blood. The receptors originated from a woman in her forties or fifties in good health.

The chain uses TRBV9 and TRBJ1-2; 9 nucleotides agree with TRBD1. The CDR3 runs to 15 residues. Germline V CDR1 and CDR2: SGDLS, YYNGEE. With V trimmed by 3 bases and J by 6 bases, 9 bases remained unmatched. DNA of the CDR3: TGTGCCAGCAGCGCCGAACCGGGACAGGGTCATGGCTACACCTTC. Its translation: CASSAEPGQGHGYTF. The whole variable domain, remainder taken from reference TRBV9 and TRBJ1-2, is DSGVTQTPKHLITATGQRVTLRCSPRSGDLSVYWYQQSLDQGLQFLIQYYNGEERAKGNILERFSAQQFPDLHSELNLSSLELGDSALYFCASSAEPGQGHGYTFGSGTRLTVV.

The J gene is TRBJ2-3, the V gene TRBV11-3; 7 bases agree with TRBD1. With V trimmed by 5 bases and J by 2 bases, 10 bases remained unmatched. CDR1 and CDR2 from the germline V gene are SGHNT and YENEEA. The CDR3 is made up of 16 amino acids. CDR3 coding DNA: TGTGCCAGCAGCGTTAGACAGGGAAGGAACACAGATACGCAGTATTTT. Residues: CASSVRQGRNTDTQYF.

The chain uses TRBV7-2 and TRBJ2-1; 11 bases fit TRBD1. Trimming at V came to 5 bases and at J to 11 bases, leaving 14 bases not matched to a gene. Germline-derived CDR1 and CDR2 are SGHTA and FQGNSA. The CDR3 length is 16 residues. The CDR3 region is CASSLQAGGQGGKQFF. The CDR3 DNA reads TGTGCCAGCAGCCTCCAGGCAGGGGGACAGGGGGGAAAGCAGTTCTTC.

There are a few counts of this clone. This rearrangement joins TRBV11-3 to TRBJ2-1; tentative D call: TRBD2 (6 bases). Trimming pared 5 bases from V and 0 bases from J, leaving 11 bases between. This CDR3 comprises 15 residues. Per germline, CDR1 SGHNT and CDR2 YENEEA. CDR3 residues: CASSRVADSYNEQFF. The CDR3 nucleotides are TGTGCCAGCAGCAGGGTAGCGGACTCCTACAATGAGCAGTTCTTC.

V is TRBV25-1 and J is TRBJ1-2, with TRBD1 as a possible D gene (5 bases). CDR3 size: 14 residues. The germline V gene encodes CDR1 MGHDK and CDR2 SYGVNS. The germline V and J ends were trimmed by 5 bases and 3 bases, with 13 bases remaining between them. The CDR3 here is CASSLSGGDYGYTF. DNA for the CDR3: TGTGCCAGCAGTCTGTCTGGGGGGGACTATGGCTACACCTTC.

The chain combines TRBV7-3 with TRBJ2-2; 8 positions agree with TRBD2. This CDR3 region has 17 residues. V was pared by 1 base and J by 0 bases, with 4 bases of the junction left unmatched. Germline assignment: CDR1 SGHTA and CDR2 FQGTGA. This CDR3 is CASSLNQAGANTGELFF. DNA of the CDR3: TGTGCCAGCAGCTTAAATCAAGCGGGAGCGAACACCGGGGAGCTGTTTTTT.

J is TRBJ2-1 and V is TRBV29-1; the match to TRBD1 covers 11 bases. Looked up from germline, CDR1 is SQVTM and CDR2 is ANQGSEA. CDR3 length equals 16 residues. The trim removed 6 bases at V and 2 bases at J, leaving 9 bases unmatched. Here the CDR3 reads CSVAGTGGVAYNEQFF. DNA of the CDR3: TGCAGCGTCGCAGGGACAGGGGGTGTTGCCTACAATGAGCAGTTCTTC.

CDR3 DNA sequence: TGTGCCAGCAGCTTAAGTGGGACAGGTTTAACCCTCCACTTT. Translated, it gives CASSLSGTGLTLHF. V usage is TRBV7-3 and J usage is TRBJ1-6, with 8 bases lining up with TRBD1. Germline V gene sequence: CDR1 SGHTA, CDR2 FQGTGA. The CDR3 covers 14 residues. The V segment lost 1 base and the J segment 14 bases; nucleotides outside the gene matches: 7.

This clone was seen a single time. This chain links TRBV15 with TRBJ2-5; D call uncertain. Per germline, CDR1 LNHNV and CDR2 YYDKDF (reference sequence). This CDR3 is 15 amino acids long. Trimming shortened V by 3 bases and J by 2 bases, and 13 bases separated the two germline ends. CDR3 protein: CATSRIGREQETQYF. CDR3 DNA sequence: TGTGCCACCAGCAGGATCGGACGCGAGCAAGAGACCCAGTACTTC. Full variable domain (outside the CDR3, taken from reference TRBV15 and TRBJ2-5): DAMVIQNPRYQVTQFGKPVTLSCSQTLNHNVMYWYQQKSSQAPKLLFHYYDKDFNNEADTPDNFQSRRPNTSFCFLDIRSPGLGDTAMYLCATSRIGREQETQYFGPGTRLLVL.

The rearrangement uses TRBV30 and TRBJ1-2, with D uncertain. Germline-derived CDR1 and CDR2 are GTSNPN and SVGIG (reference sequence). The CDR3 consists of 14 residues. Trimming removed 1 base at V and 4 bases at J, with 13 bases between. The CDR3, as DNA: TGTGCCTGGAGTGAGGGCAGGAGCCCCTATGGCTACACCTTC. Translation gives CAWSEGRSPYGYTF.

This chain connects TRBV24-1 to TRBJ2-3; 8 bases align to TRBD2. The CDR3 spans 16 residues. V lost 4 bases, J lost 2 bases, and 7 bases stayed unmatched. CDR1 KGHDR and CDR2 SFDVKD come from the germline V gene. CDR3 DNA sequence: TGTGCCACCAGTGACCTGACTAGCGCCAACACAGATACGCAGTATTTT. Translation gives CATSDLTSANTDTQYF.

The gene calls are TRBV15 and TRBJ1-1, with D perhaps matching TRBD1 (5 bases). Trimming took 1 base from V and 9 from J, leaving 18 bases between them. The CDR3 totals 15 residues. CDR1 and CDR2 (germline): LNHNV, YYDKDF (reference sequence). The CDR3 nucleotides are TGTGCCACCAGCAGAGTTCTCGGGGGATTGGGGCAAGCTTTCTTT. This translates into CATSRVLGGLGQAFF.

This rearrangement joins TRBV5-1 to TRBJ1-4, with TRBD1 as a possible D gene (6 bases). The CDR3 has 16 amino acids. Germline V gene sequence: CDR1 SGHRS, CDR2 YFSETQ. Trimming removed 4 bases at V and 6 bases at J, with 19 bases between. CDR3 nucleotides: TGCGCCAGCAGCCTCCAACCTCCTAGGGGGGATGAAAAACTGTTTTTT. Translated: CASSLQPPRGDEKLFF.

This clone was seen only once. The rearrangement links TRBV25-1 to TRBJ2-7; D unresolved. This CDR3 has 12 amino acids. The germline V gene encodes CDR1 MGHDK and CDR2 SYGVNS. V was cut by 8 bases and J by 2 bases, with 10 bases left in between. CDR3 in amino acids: CASGNSPYEQYF. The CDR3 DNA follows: TGTGCCAGCGGGAACAGCCCCTACGAGCAGTACTTC.